Listed below are T cell receptor beta chains from one sample, sequenced in a study of T cell changes during pregnancy in multiple sclerosis. The protocol was immunoSEQ multiplex PCR, while the TCRdb copy is restricted to in-frame clones and leaves out a portion. The table records 10,000 or so clones, nearly 85% of them present only once. The sequencing here drew on CD8+ T cells from peripheral blood mononuclear cells, taken in the third trimester of pregnancy. Receptors were obtained from a female donor in good health, enrolled as a control in a pregnancy study. Both conserved end residues are part of each CDR3. Fields, in order: V gene, clone size, J gene, D gene, CDR3 DNA, CDR3 protein. D genes are given only for firm matches. Rows give clone size only sometimes, using once, few, many, or a class for an expanded clone.

TRBV30	NA	TRBJ1-6	NA	TGTGCCTGGAGTGTATCGGCAGGGAACTCACCCCTCCACTTT	CAWSVSAGNSPLHF
TRBV19	NA	TRBJ1-2	NA	TGTGCCAGTAGTATAGGCCGCGGTCGGGTTTACTATGGCTACACCTTC	CASSIGRGRVYYGYTF
TRBV4-3	NA	TRBJ2-3	NA	TGCGCCAGCAGCCAACCCCCAGGGGATACGCAGTATTTT	CASSQPPGDTQYF
TRBV6-4	NA	TRBJ2-2	NA	TGTGCCAGCAGTGACCAGGGAGGGACAGGCACCGGGGAGCTGTTTTTT	CASSDQGGTGTGELFF
TRBV6-1	NA	TRBJ2-3	TRBD2	TGTGCCAGCAGTGAAGTTGGCGGGGGGGCAGATACGCAGTATTTT	CASSEVGGGADTQYF
TRBV6-1	few	TRBJ2-7	TRBD1	TGTGCCAGCACCGAGTGGGCCGGGACAGGTGACGAGCAGTACTTC	CASTEWAGTGDEQYF
TRBV7-9	NA	TRBJ2-2	TRBD1	TGTGCCAGCAGCCACCGTGGATCCGGGACAGGTGGGGCCGGGGAGCTGTTTTTT	CASSHRGSGTGGAGELFF
TRBV6-4	medium-sized	TRBJ2-3	TRBD2	TGTGCCAGCAGTGCTGCGGGAGGCACAGATACGCAGTATTTT	CASSAAGGTDTQYF
TRBV13	NA	TRBJ2-5	TRBD1	TGTGCCAGCAGCTCCGGGACAGGGAGAGAGACCCAGTACTTC	CASSSGTGRETQYF
TRBV5-1	NA	TRBJ2-7	TRBD1	TGCGCCAGCAGCTTCGGACAGGGGGTCTCCTACGAGCAGTACTTC	CASSFGQGVSYEQYF
TRBV5-6	NA	TRBJ2-1	NA	TGTGCCAGCAGCTTGGCCAGGGGAGGGGGGGGGCAGGACAATGAGCAGTTCTTC	CASSLARGGGGQDNEQFF
TRBV5-1	NA	TRBJ2-7	TRBD2	TGCGCCAGCAGCCTGGCGGGGGGCCCGACCTACGAGCAGTACTTC	CASSLAGGPTYEQYF
TRBV7-2	NA	TRBJ2-3	TRBD2	TGTGCCAGCAGCTTAATGGCGGGAGTCATGACAGATACGCAGTATTTT	CASSLMAGVMTDTQYF
TRBV6-4	NA	TRBJ2-5	NA	TGTGCCAGCAGCCCCGACACGGTCCAAGAGACCCAGTACTTC	CASSPDTVQETQYF
TRBV4-3	NA	TRBJ2-7	NA	TGCGCCAGCAGCCAAAGCCCAGGGTCCTACGAGCAGTACTTC	CASSQSPGSYEQYF
TRBV7-2	NA	TRBJ2-7	TRBD2	TGTGCCAGCAGCCCCCGTAGTCAGGTAGCGGGGGGGCAGTCCTACGAGCAGTACTTC	CASSPRSQVAGGQSYEQYF
TRBV9	NA	TRBJ2-5	TRBD1	TGTGCCAGCAGCACAGCGGACAGGCCCCCCCAAGAGACCCAGTACTTC	CASSTADRPPQETQYF
TRBV6-1	NA	TRBJ2-1	NA	TGTGCCCTGACGGGGGAGGAACCCTACAATGAGCAGTTCTTC	CALTGEEPYNEQFF
TRBV28	NA	TRBJ1-2	NA	TGTGCCAGCAGTTTCGGAGGGGCGGGCTACACCTTC	CASSFGGAGYTF
TRBV6-1	once	TRBJ2-1	TRBD2	TGTGCCAGCAGTGAAGAACTAGCGGGGGGCAATGAGCAGTTCTTC	CASSEELAGGNEQFF
TRBV13	NA	TRBJ1-1	TRBD1	TGTGCCAGCAGCTTGGGGGACAGCTTGGGGACTGAAGCTTTCTTT	CASSLGDSLGTEAFF
TRBV7-3	once	TRBJ2-2	NA	TGTGCCAGCAGCTCCCCCCCCGGACTGAGATCCACCGGGGAGCTGTTTTTT	CASSSPPGLRSTGELFF
TRBV5-1	NA	TRBJ2-1	TRBD2	TGCGCCAGCAGCCCATCCGGGAGGCCCATCGCACATGAGCAGTTCTTC	CASSPSGRPIAHEQFF
TRBV28	once	TRBJ2-2	NA	TGTGCCGGAGATTCTAGGGACTCCTACACCGGGGAGCTGTTTTTT	CAGDSRDSYTGELFF
TRBV25-1	medium-sized	TRBJ2-2	NA	TGTGCCAGCAGTGAATACAGGGACACCGGGGAGCTGTTTTTT	CASSEYRDTGELFF
TRBV9	NA	TRBJ2-1	TRBD2	TGTGCCAGCAGCGTAGCGGGGGGAAGGAATGAGCAGTTCTTC	CASSVAGGRNEQFF
TRBV6-1	NA	TRBJ2-5	NA	TGTGCCAGACAGGGAGAGACCCAGTACTTC	CARQGETQYF
TRBV18	NA	TRBJ2-7	TRBD2	TGTGCCAGCGTAGGAGGACTAGCGGATCCTCCCTTATCCTACGAGCAGTACTTC	CASVGGLADPPLSYEQYF
TRBV27	NA	TRBJ2-3	TRBD2	TGTGCCAGCAGTACGTCCTCACTAGCGGGAGGGAACCCAGATACGCAGTATTTT	CASSTSSLAGGNPDTQYF
TRBV7-9	once	TRBJ2-3	NA	TGTGCCAGCAGCTTAGCGCTAGGAGGAAACGCAGATACGCAGTATTTT	CASSLALGGNADTQYF
TRBV5-1	NA	TRBJ2-3	TRBD1	TGCGCCAGCAGCCCGGGACAGGGGGCAGATACGCAGTATTTT	CASSPGQGADTQYF
TRBV27	NA	TRBJ2-5	NA	TGTGCCAGCAGTTTTTTTGGGGGGGCCCAAGAGACCCAGTACTTC	CASSFFGGAQETQYF
TRBV6-5	medium-sized	TRBJ1-1	NA	TGTGCCAGCAGTTACTCTCACGGGAACACTGAAGCTTTCTTT	CASSYSHGNTEAFF
TRBV10-2	NA	TRBJ2-7	TRBD2	TGCGCCAGCAGTGAGTCGGGCCTAGCGGGCTACGAGCAGTACTTC	CASSESGLAGYEQYF
TRBV7-9	NA	TRBJ2-3	TRBD1	TGTGCCAGCAGCTCCTGGACAGGGGGCAAAGATACGCAGTATTTT	CASSSWTGGKDTQYF
TRBV10-3	NA	TRBJ2-7	NA	TGTGCCATCAGTACTTCCTACGAGCAGTACTTC	CAISTSYEQYF
TRBV10-3	NA	TRBJ1-6	TRBD1	TGTGCCATCAGTGAGTTTGCTCCGGGACAGCTACATTCACCCCTCCACTTT	CAISEFAPGQLHSPLHF
TRBV19	few	TRBJ1-4	NA	TGTGCCACCCTCGGACACCATCGTGAAAAACTGTTTTTT	CATLGHHREKLFF
TRBV28	NA	TRBJ1-5	NA	TGTGCCAGCAGGTCTCCCTATAGCAATCAGCCCCAGCATTTT	CASRSPYSNQPQHF
TRBV7-9	NA	TRBJ2-4	NA	TGTGCCAGCAGCTTAGACCGAGGAATAGCCAAAAACATTCAGTACTTC	CASSLDRGIAKNIQYF
TRBV7-3	few	TRBJ1-6	TRBD1	TGTGCCAGCAGCTCGACAGGGGTAGCATCACCCCTCCACTTT	CASSSTGVASPLHF
TRBV5-6	once	TRBJ1-1	NA	TGTGCCAGCAGCTTGGGATCGCGGGGGAACACTGAAGCTTTCTTT	CASSLGSRGNTEAFF
TRBV21-1	NA	TRBJ2-3	NA	TGTGCCAGCAGCATTTGGACTAGCGGGAGAAGTCTTCTCCCAGATACGCAGTATTTT	CASSIWTSGRSLLPDTQYF
TRBV6-1	NA	TRBJ2-3	TRBD2	TGTGCCAGCAGTGAAGGTGCGGGAGCTTTAGATACGCAGTATTTT	CASSEGAGALDTQYF
TRBV4-3	NA	TRBJ1-1	TRBD1	TGCGCCAGCAGCGATGGGACAGCGATCGTCACTGAAGCTTTCTTT	CASSDGTAIVTEAFF